This is a list of T cell receptor beta chains from one sample in a study of T cell repertoires in cytomegalovirus infection. TCRdb re-analysed the reads in MiXCR, keeping a single row per CDR3 protein. The sample includes more than 500,000 distinct CDR3 sequences, about 17% of them seen just once. The sequenced sample consisted of CD8+ T cells from PBMCs. Receptors were obtained from a human donor in good health (CMV status not recorded). Some clones in this sample may be carry-over from other donors' samples. Both conserved end residues are part of each CDR3. A D gene is named only where the DNA matches it firmly. Some rows mark clone size as missing; the rest say once, few, many or name a class of expanded clone.

v_call	d_call	clone_size	j_call	cdr3_aa	cdr3_nt
TRBV6-2/TRBV6-3	NA	many	TRBJ2-7	CASSYFGTAGSEQYF	TGTGCCAGCAGTTACTTTGGGACGGCCGGTTCCGAGCAGTACTTC
TRBV27	TRBD2	NA	TRBJ2-1	CASSLREGENEQFF	TGTGCCAGCAGTTTGAGGGAGGGTGAGAATGAGCAGTTCTTC
TRBV28	TRBD2	many	TRBJ2-1	CASSLGTSVENEQFF	TGTGCCAGCAGTTTGGGAACTAGCGTCGAGAATGAGCAGTTCTTC
TRBV5-4	NA	many	TRBJ2-7	CASSLSRGREQYF	TGTGCCAGCAGCTTGTCACGGGGGCGTGAGCAGTACTTC
TRBV3-1	NA	few	TRBJ2-2	CASSQDQEAEETGELFF	TGTGCCAGCAGCCAAGATCAGGAGGCGGAGGAGACCGGGGAGCTGTTTTTT
TRBV15	NA	few	TRBJ2-3	CATSRDRGAGTDTQYF	TGTGCCACCAGCAGAGATCGCGGTGCAGGCACAGATACGCAGTATTTT
TRBV6-6	TRBD2	few	TRBJ2-3	CASSYSLPLAGGGPLADTQYF	TGTGCCAGCAGTTACTCCCTCCCATTGGCGGGGGGGGGCCCTCTGGCAGATACGCAGTATTTT
TRBV27	NA	few	TRBJ2-1	CASGRPGAYNEQFF	TGTGCCAGCGGCCGTCCGGGGGCATACAATGAGCAGTTCTTC
TRBV27	NA	few	TRBJ2-3	CASTSTDSTDTQYF	TGTGCCAGCACCTCGACAGATAGCACAGATACGCAGTATTTT
TRBV7-9	TRBD2	few	TRBJ2-5	CASSLVYSGGNETQYF	TGTGCCAGCAGCTTAGTCTATTCGGGAGGGAATGAGACCCAGTACTTC
TRBV25-1	NA	few	TRBJ2-3	CASSETARFTDTQYF	TGTGCCAGCAGTGAGACAGCGCGATTCACAGATACGCAGTATTTT
TRBV25-1	NA	NA	TRBJ2-3	CASRELAGLSTDTQYF	TGTGCCAGCAGGGAGCTGGCGGGACTTTCCACAGATACGCAGTATTTT
TRBV7-9	NA	many	TRBJ1-1	CASSLDLEAFF	TGTGCCAGCAGCTTAGATCTTGAAGCTTTCTTT
TRBV10-3	TRBD2	few	TRBJ2-2	CAISPWSGRSDTGELFF	TGTGCCATCAGTCCCTGGAGCGGGAGGTCGGACACCGGGGAGCTGTTTTTT
TRBV28	TRBD1	NA	TRBJ1-1	CASSPWDRGSSNTEAFF	TGTGCCAGCAGTCCTTGGGACAGGGGAAGTTCTAACACTGAAGCTTTCTTT
TRBV6-6	TRBD1	NA	TRBJ1-5	CASNPTGTGNQPQHF	TGTGCCAGCAACCCGACAGGGACTGGTAATCAGCCCCAGCATTTT
TRBV7-9	NA	many	TRBJ2-7	CASSLVIAAHEQYF	TGTGCCAGCAGCTTAGTAATAGCGGCCCACGAGCAGTACTTC
TRBV7-9	NA	many	TRBJ2-1	CASSLGGVPYNEQFF	TGTGCCAGCAGCTTAGGGGGAGTCCCCTACAATGAGCAGTTCTTC
TRBV20-1	NA	NA	TRBJ2-1	CSASGGGRHVSEQFF	TGCAGTGCTAGCGGAGGGGGGCGCCACGTTAGTGAGCAGTTCTTC
TRBV13	NA	NA	TRBJ2-3	CASSSSGDTQYF	TGTGCCAGCAGCAGTAGCGGCGATACGCAGTATTTT